A selection of T cell receptor beta chains follows, all from one sample in a study of T-cell memory formation after mild COVID-19. TCRdb reanalysed the 5' RACE reads using MiXCR and keeps one entry per CDR3 protein. Found here are fewer than 700,000 distinct CDR3 sequences, roughly a fifth of them singletons; the top ten hold approximately 8.4%. The sequencing input was PBMCs or a T cell subset sorted from them (not recorded which). These receptors were collected from an adult woman who had mild COVID-19 (a few samples of this study predate the infection). Cell type and time point are not known. Each CDR3 is given with its conserved first and last residue. Each record gives: V gene, D gene, clone size, J gene, CDR3 DNA, CDR3 protein. The D gene is left open where the match is weak. The size of a clone is reported for some rows only, either as once, few or many, or as a class for expanded clones.

v_call: TRBV7-2
d_call: .
clone_size: many
j_call: TRBJ2-2
cdr3_nt: TGTGCCAGCAGCCTGCATCGGGGACTGGAAGCCGGGGAGCTGTTTTTT
cdr3_aa: CASSLHRGLEAGELFF

v_call: TRBV6-5
d_call: .
clone_size: .
j_call: TRBJ2-5
cdr3_nt: TGTGCCAGCACCGCCTTCTCATCCGGGACCCAGTACTTC
cdr3_aa: CASTAFSSGTQYF

v_call: TRBV19
d_call: .
clone_size: .
j_call: TRBJ1-5
cdr3_nt: TGTGCCAGTAGTATTACAAGGTCTCGAATCAATCAGCCCCAGCATTTT
cdr3_aa: CASSITRSRINQPQHF

v_call: TRBV11-2
d_call: .
clone_size: once
j_call: TRBJ2-1
cdr3_nt: TGTGCCAGCAGCCCAGCGACGGGAGTGCAAATTGGTAATGAGCAGTTCTTC
cdr3_aa: CASSPATGVQIGNEQFF

v_call: TRBV20-1
d_call: .
clone_size: few
j_call: TRBJ1-1
cdr3_nt: TGCAGTGCTTACAACGGGGGTCTGAACACTGAAGCTTTCTTT
cdr3_aa: CSAYNGGLNTEAFF

v_call: TRBV7-2
d_call: TRBD2
clone_size: .
j_call: TRBJ2-2
cdr3_nt: TGTGCCAGCAGTCCCGGACTAGCGGGAGGGCCAAGAACCGGGGAGCTGTTTTTT
cdr3_aa: CASSPGLAGGPRTGELFF

v_call: TRBV6-5
d_call: .
clone_size: few
j_call: TRBJ1-1
cdr3_nt: TGTGCCAGCAGTTTTTCTTTACCCGGGCTGGGGGCTTTCTTT
cdr3_aa: CASSFSLPGLGAFF

v_call: TRBV4-1
d_call: .
clone_size: .
j_call: TRBJ1-2
cdr3_nt: TGCGCCAGCAGCGAATCCACCTTCGGCTATGGCTACACCTTC
cdr3_aa: CASSESTFGYGYTF

v_call: TRBV5-1
d_call: TRBD2
clone_size: many
j_call: TRBJ2-2
cdr3_nt: TGCGCCAGCAGCAGCTCACTAGCGGGAGGACAGAGCGACACCGGGGAGCTGTTTTTT
cdr3_aa: CASSSSLAGGQSDTGELFF

v_call: TRBV5-6
d_call: TRBD2
clone_size: .
j_call: TRBJ2-7
cdr3_nt: TGTGCCAGCAGCACCGGACTAGCGGGAGTAGAGGAGCAGTACTTC
cdr3_aa: CASSTGLAGVEEQYF

v_call: TRBV3-1
d_call: .
clone_size: .
j_call: TRBJ2-7
cdr3_nt: TGTGCCAGCAGCCCCTCCCTAGGGTCCTCCTACGAGCAGTACTTC
cdr3_aa: CASSPSLGSSYEQYF

v_call: TRBV2
d_call: .
clone_size: .
j_call: TRBJ1-1
cdr3_nt: TGTGCCAGCAGTCACTCCCGTGGGAGAAAGAACACTGAAGCTTTCTTT
cdr3_aa: CASSHSRGRKNTEAFF

v_call: TRBV5-4
d_call: .
clone_size: .
j_call: TRBJ2-2
cdr3_nt: TGTGCCAGCCAGGGAAACACCGGGGAGCTGTTTTTT
cdr3_aa: CASQGNTGELFF

v_call: TRBV7-9
d_call: TRBD2
clone_size: few
j_call: TRBJ2-1
cdr3_nt: TGTGCCAGCAGCTTAGCGTTGAGGACTAGCCGCTATGAGCAGTTCTTC
cdr3_aa: CASSLALRTSRYEQFF

v_call: TRBV2
d_call: .
clone_size: few
j_call: TRBJ2-7
cdr3_nt: TGTGCCAGCCGTCAGGACAGCTCCTACGAGCAGTACTTC
cdr3_aa: CASRQDSSYEQYF

v_call: TRBV29-1
d_call: .
clone_size: .
j_call: TRBJ2-4
cdr3_nt: TGCAGCGTTGCCCAGCGGCAGGTTCTCGACATTCAGTACTTC
cdr3_aa: CSVAQRQVLDIQYF

v_call: TRBV4-3
d_call: .
clone_size: many
j_call: TRBJ2-2
cdr3_nt: TGCGCCAGCAGCCACCGCAGGGGCGGGGAGCTGTTTTTT
cdr3_aa: CASSHRRGGELFF

v_call: TRBV25-1
d_call: TRBD1
clone_size: .
j_call: TRBJ1-1
cdr3_nt: TGTGCCAGCAGTGAAACAGGGGTCCCAGACACTGAAGCTTTCTTT
cdr3_aa: CASSETGVPDTEAFF

v_call: TRBV6-1
d_call: .
clone_size: .
j_call: TRBJ1-1
cdr3_nt: TGTGCCAGCACTAAAGACAGAGACTCTAGGATAGGCACTGAAGCTTTCTTT
cdr3_aa: CASTKDRDSRIGTEAFF

v_call: TRBV10-3
d_call: .
clone_size: few
j_call: TRBJ2-7
cdr3_nt: TGTGCCATCAGTGCAAAATCCGAGCAGTACTTC
cdr3_aa: CAISAKSEQYF

v_call: TRBV5-1
d_call: .
clone_size: few
j_call: TRBJ2-1
cdr3_nt: TGCGCCAGCAGCTTGGACAAAAGGGCCCGATCCAATGAGCAGTTCTTC
cdr3_aa: CASSLDKRARSNEQFF

v_call: TRBV24-1
d_call: .
clone_size: few
j_call: TRBJ2-2
cdr3_nt: TGTGCCACCAGTGAGTCCGGGACCACCGGGGAGCTGTTTTTT
cdr3_aa: CATSESGTTGELFF

v_call: TRBV7-6
d_call: .
clone_size: .
j_call: TRBJ1-1
cdr3_nt: TGTGCCAGCAGCTCCTTTGAGGGGTTAACTGAAGCTTTCTTT
cdr3_aa: CASSSFEGLTEAFF

v_call: TRBV12-3/TRBV12-4
d_call: .
clone_size: .
j_call: TRBJ1-1
cdr3_nt: TGTGCCAGCAGTCTACCGGGTTGGTCGCGCCGAGCTTTCTTT
cdr3_aa: CASSLPGWSRRAFF

v_call: TRBV4-1
d_call: TRBD2
clone_size: .
j_call: TRBJ2-1
cdr3_nt: TGCGCCAGCAGCCAAAGTTCTAGCGGGGGGTACAATGAGCAGTTCTTC
cdr3_aa: CASSQSSSGGYNEQFF

v_call: TRBV7-9
d_call: TRBD2
clone_size: few
j_call: TRBJ2-3
cdr3_nt: TGTGCCAGCAGCCGACTAGCGGGAGATTCAGATACGCAGTATTTT
cdr3_aa: CASSRLAGDSDTQYF

v_call: TRBV6-5
d_call: .
clone_size: few
j_call: TRBJ1-2
cdr3_nt: TGTGCCAGCAGCCCCCAGGGCCTTCGGGGCTACACCTTC
cdr3_aa: CASSPQGLRGYTF

v_call: TRBV9
d_call: TRBD1
clone_size: few
j_call: TRBJ1-1
cdr3_nt: TGTGCCAGCAGCGTAGTAGGGACAGATGAAGCTTTCTTT
cdr3_aa: CASSVVGTDEAFF

v_call: TRBV12-3/TRBV12-4
d_call: .
clone_size: many
j_call: TRBJ2-7
cdr3_nt: TGTGCCAGCGTGTCCGAGGCAGACCTCTACTACGAGCAGTACTTC
cdr3_aa: CASVSEADLYYEQYF

v_call: TRBV6-5
d_call: TRBD2
clone_size: .
j_call: TRBJ2-3
cdr3_nt: TGTGCCAGCAGTTACTACCCATATCTTAGCGGGAGTAAGACAGATACGCAGTATTTT
cdr3_aa: CASSYYPYLSGSKTDTQYF

v_call: TRBV6-5
d_call: TRBD2
clone_size: .
j_call: TRBJ2-4
cdr3_nt: TGTGCCAGCAGTTACTCGGCTAAGGGCGGGGGGACCAAAAACATTCAGTACTTC
cdr3_aa: CASSYSAKGGGTKNIQYF

v_call: TRBV30
d_call: .
clone_size: .
j_call: TRBJ1-1
cdr3_nt: TGTGCCTGGACCCGAAATATGAACACTGAAGCTTTCTTT
cdr3_aa: CAWTRNMNTEAFF

v_call: TRBV20-1
d_call: .
clone_size: .
j_call: TRBJ1-1
cdr3_nt: TGCAGTGCTACGGGGAGGGCTAAGGAAGCTTTCTTT
cdr3_aa: CSATGRAKEAFF

v_call: TRBV7-7
d_call: .
clone_size: many
j_call: TRBJ2-2
cdr3_nt: TGTGCTAGCAGCCCTGGGAACACCGGGGAGCTGTTTTTT
cdr3_aa: CASSPGNTGELFF

v_call: TRBV4-2
d_call: TRBD2
clone_size: .
j_call: TRBJ2-3
cdr3_nt: TGTGCCAGCAGCCGTAGCGGGGCAGAGAACACAGATACGCAGTATTTT
cdr3_aa: CASSRSGAENTDTQYF

v_call: TRBV6-5
d_call: TRBD2
clone_size: .
j_call: TRBJ2-2
cdr3_nt: TGTGCCAGCAGCTGGGGGAGGGGACGCACCGGGGAGCTGTTTTTT
cdr3_aa: CASSWGRGRTGELFF

v_call: TRBV20-1
d_call: TRBD2
clone_size: .
j_call: TRBJ2-7
cdr3_nt: TGCAGTGCTAGGAGGCAGGGAGTGGGACTAGCGGTCTACGAGCAGTACTTC
cdr3_aa: CSARRQGVGLAVYEQYF

v_call: TRBV12-3/TRBV12-4
d_call: .
clone_size: .
j_call: TRBJ1-3
cdr3_nt: TGTGCCAGCAGTTTAGCGCGAGGGTCCGGAAACACCATATATTTT
cdr3_aa: CASSLARGSGNTIYF

v_call: TRBV7-9
d_call: TRBD1
clone_size: .
j_call: TRBJ1-4
cdr3_nt: TGTGCCAGCAGCTCGGAAAAGACAGGGAGTGGTGAAAAACTGTTTTTT
cdr3_aa: CASSSEKTGSGEKLFF

v_call: TRBV9
d_call: .
clone_size: few
j_call: TRBJ1-2
cdr3_nt: TGTGCCAGCAGCGTAGGAGGGGAAGGCTACACCTTC
cdr3_aa: CASSVGGEGYTF

v_call: TRBV7-2
d_call: .
clone_size: many
j_call: TRBJ2-3
cdr3_nt: TGTGCCAGCGCCGAACGCACAGATACGCAGTATTTT
cdr3_aa: CASAERTDTQYF

v_call: TRBV20-1
d_call: .
clone_size: .
j_call: TRBJ2-5
cdr3_nt: TGCAGTGCTAGAGATGGGGGGGCCTTCCGGGAGACCCAGTACTTC
cdr3_aa: CSARDGGAFRETQYF

v_call: TRBV6-5
d_call: .
clone_size: few
j_call: TRBJ2-2
cdr3_nt: TGTGCCAGCAGTTACCCCCCGACCGCCCATTGGGCGAACACCGGGGAGCTGTTTTTT
cdr3_aa: CASSYPPTAHWANTGELFF

v_call: TRBV7-2
d_call: TRBD1
clone_size: few
j_call: TRBJ2-5
cdr3_nt: TGTGCCAGCAGCCAAAGTTGGACAGGGGCGACCCAGTACTTC
cdr3_aa: CASSQSWTGATQYF

v_call: TRBV7-9
d_call: .
clone_size: few
j_call: TRBJ2-2
cdr3_nt: TGTGCCAGCCGAAGTGAGAGGCCCGGGGAGCTGTTTTTT
cdr3_aa: CASRSERPGELFF

v_call: TRBV6-5
d_call: TRBD1
clone_size: .
j_call: TRBJ2-2
cdr3_nt: TGTGCCAGCAGTTACTCGAGAGCTATGTTACAGGGGCACGCGAACACCGGGGAGCTGTTTTTT
cdr3_aa: CASSYSRAMLQGHANTGELFF

v_call: TRBV3-1
d_call: TRBD2
clone_size: few
j_call: TRBJ2-7
cdr3_nt: TGTGCCAGCAGCCGGAGAGCGGGAGATTACGAGCAGTACTTC
cdr3_aa: CASSRRAGDYEQYF

v_call: TRBV7-8
d_call: .
clone_size: .
j_call: TRBJ1-1
cdr3_nt: TGTGCCAGCAGCTTCGCAGATAGAAACTGGGGGACTGAAGCTTTCTTT
cdr3_aa: CASSFADRNWGTEAFF

v_call: TRBV24-1
d_call: .
clone_size: .
j_call: TRBJ2-2
cdr3_nt: TGTGCCACCAGTGATTCGCCGACGGTTTTGAACACCGGGGAGCTGTTTTTT
cdr3_aa: CATSDSPTVLNTGELFF

v_call: TRBV18
d_call: .
clone_size: many
j_call: TRBJ2-1
cdr3_nt: TGTGCCAGCTCTTTACTACTAGGCAATGAGCAGTTCTTC
cdr3_aa: CASSLLLGNEQFF

v_call: TRBV6-5
d_call: .
clone_size: few
j_call: TRBJ1-1
cdr3_nt: TGTGCCAGCAGTCAGGGGTGGGGTACTGAAGCTTTCTTT
cdr3_aa: CASSQGWGTEAFF

v_call: TRBV29-1
d_call: TRBD1
clone_size: few
j_call: TRBJ1-2
cdr3_nt: TGCAGCGTTGGGCAACAGGGGGGGAGCTATGGCTACACCTTC
cdr3_aa: CSVGQQGGSYGYTF

v_call: TRBV4-3
d_call: TRBD2
clone_size: .
j_call: TRBJ2-5
cdr3_nt: TGCGCCAGCAGCCAAGATCCAGCGGGAGGATTAGGAGAGACCCAGTACTTC
cdr3_aa: CASSQDPAGGLGETQYF